This TCR beta chain was found in a study of CD8 T cells in ankylosing spondylitis (TCRdb year 2017). About the investigation overall: The study set out to find disease-linked TCR variants by profiling T cell receptor beta repertoires in ankylosing spondylitis patients and healthy donors. In total, the full study cohort was made up of 100 to 140 healthy donors and roughly 27 ankylosing spondylitis patients. Peripheral blood was sampled, and synovial fluid was also collected from ankylosing spondylitis patients.

The study at large found these results: In peripheral blood, the disease-linked clones were found at relatively low frequencies and had a CD8+ phenotype. Some TCR beta motif variants had previously been reported in synovial fluid and blood of reactive arthritis patients, which suggested common disease-initiation mechanisms. Blood from ankylosing spondylitis patients appeared to be characterized by a TCR beta motif composed of under 10 highly homologous amino acid variants. According to the report, matched synovial fluid samples from ankylosing spondylitis patients were significantly enriched for the disease-linked clones.

V lost 5 bases and J lost 3 bases, and the count of bases not matched to a germline gene is 16. Counted from cysteine to phenylalanine, this CDR3 has 17 amino acids. Left in the record is the CDR3 DNA by itself, 51 bases read in frame from the first base. CDR1 and CDR2 were assigned from the germline V gene as MDHEN and SYDVKM. At least ten counts were recorded for this clonotype. Its antigen has not been determined. Qualities for individual bases were not recorded, and no much larger clone is one base off. Sequencing was carried out with an Illumina HiSeq 2500. Quantitative 5'-RACE with molecular barcodes was the method used to prepare the TCR beta libraries. The study's own analysis went as follows. Disease-linked TCR variants were identified with a new computational method built on a probabilistic model of VDJ rearrangement. TCRdb's own reprocessing of the public reads used fastp at Q25 and MiXCR and kept productive beta chains. Each record represents a unique CDR3 protein, reported with the most common genes and DNA among its rows. The V and J calls, along with clone size, are taken from TCRdb and not from the paper's own processing. This sample comprises 200,000 to 250,000 distinct CDR3 sequences, approximately 10% of them detected only once. 21% of the sample belongs to the ten largest clones.

The source of this sequence is a male donor with ankylosing spondylitis or in good health (not recorded which). The rearrangement combines TRBV28 with TRBJ2-7; 7 nucleotides in the junction match TRBD1. The specimen sequenced was blood, either unsorted or a sorted T cell fraction (not recorded which). The CDR3 region reads CASSGQGTDALYYEQYF. The nucleotide sequence reads as follows: TGTGCCAGCAGTGGGCAGGGGACAGACGCCCTTTACTACGAGCAGTACTTC.